Presented here are 27 T cell receptor beta chains from one specimen sequenced in a study of neurological immune-mediated disorders. TCRdb re-derived calls from the 5' RACE reads in MiXCR, one entry per CDR3 protein. This sample has 69,000 or so distinct CDR3 sequences, with about 5% found just once. Sequencing was performed on PBMCs. The origin of the receptors is a woman in her 70s with multiple sclerosis.

Ten or more counts support this clonotype. The chain has TRBV7-6 and TRBJ2-3, with D possibly TRBD1 on 5 matching bases. There are 15 residues in the CDR3. Germline V gene data show CDR1 as SGHVS and CDR2 as FNYEAQ. Trimming took 3 bases from V and 3 from J, leaving 13 bases between them. DNA for the CDR3: TGTGCCAGCAGCTTGTTGGCAGCAGGGACAGATACGCAGTATTTT. Translating it yields CASSLLAAGTDTQYF.

This clonotype occurred many times. The V and J genes are TRBV4-3 and TRBJ2-7; 8 nucleotides align to TRBD2. This CDR3 contains 14 residues. Germline V gene lookup returns CDR1 LGHNA and CDR2 YSLEER. V dropped 4 bases and J dropped 3; count of bases not matched to a gene: 5. The CDR3 loop reads CASSPGLEFYEQYF. CDR3 bases: TGCGCCAGCAGCCCGGGACTAGAATTCTACGAGCAGTACTTC.

In its sample, this clonotype was seen many times. The rearrangement links TRBV24-1 to TRBJ2-1, with 9 bases that match TRBD2. Germline-derived CDR1 and CDR2 are KGHDR and SFDVKD. The CDR3 runs to 16 residues. J was trimmed by 3 bases and V by 6 bases; bases with no gene match: 8. CDR3 DNA sequence: TGTGCCACCAGTCGCTCCGGGACTAGCAACTACAATGAGCAGTTCTTC. Translated, it gives CATSRSGTSNYNEQFF.

Many counts were recorded for this clonotype. The V and J genes are TRBV5-1 and TRBJ2-3; D remains ambiguous. V lost 1 base to trimming and J lost 2 bases, with 11 bases between them. Germline values: CDR1 SGHRS, CDR2 YFSETQ. The CDR3 runs 15 residues. CDR3 nucleotide sequence: TGCGCCAGCAGCTTGCGGGCCTCAATCACAGATACGCAGTATTTT. Its protein product is CASSLRASITDTQYF.

Ten or more counts support this clonotype. The chain combines TRBV9 with TRBJ2-1; D gene unclear. The CDR3 is 16 amino acids. Trimming shortened V by 0 bases and J by 2 bases, and 12 bases separated the two germline ends. Germline V gene data show CDR1 as SGDLS and CDR2 as YYNGEE. CDR3 region: CASSVAVALAYNEQFF. Here the CDR3 DNA reads TGTGCCAGCAGCGTAGCGGTGGCTTTGGCCTACAATGAGCAGTTCTTC.

This clonotype was counted ten times or more. The CDR3 nucleotides read TGTGCCAGCACTAGAAATGGGGGCTCCTTAGGGGAGCTGTTTTTT. Encoded protein: CASTRNGGSLGELFF. V is TRBV6-5 and J is TRBJ2-2, with a tentative D call TRBD1 (6 bases). The ends were cut back, 7 bases at V and 8 bases at J, with 20 bases in the middle. The CDR3 has 15 residues. CDR1 MNHEY and CDR2 SVGAGI come from the germline V gene.

This clonotype was recorded many times. This sequence joins TRBV7-9 and TRBJ2-7; maybe TRBD1 (5 bases). The V end was cut by 1 base, the J end by 4 bases, with 11 bases between. The CDR3 has 14 amino acids. Germline V gene lookup returns CDR1 SEHNR and CDR2 FQNEAQ (reference sequence). CDR3 DNA: TGTGCCAGCAGCTTAGGGGGCGTAGGGTACGAGCAGTACTTC. Translation gives CASSLGGVGYEQYF.

This sequence joins TRBV2 and TRBJ2-7; TRBD2 matches 12 bases. This CDR3 is built from 16 residues. J lost 2 bases, V lost 6 bases, and 8 bases had no gene match. Germline values: CDR1 SNHLY, CDR2 FYNNEI. CDR3 DNA: TGTGCCAGCAGCGCAGAGGGACTAGCGGGTCCCTACGAGCAGTACTTC. This gives the protein CASSAEGLAGPYEQYF. The full variable domain, rest sourced from reference TRBV2 and TRBJ2-7, is EPEVTQTPSHQVTQMGQEVILRCVPISNHLYFYWYRQILGQKVEFLVSFYNNEISEKSEIFDDQFSVERPDGSNFTLKIRSTKLEDSAMYFCASSAEGLAGPYEQYFGPGTRLTVT.

This clonotype was recorded at least ten times. The genes are TRBV18 and TRBJ2-5; no definite D call. The CDR3 is 13 amino acids. Trimming stripped 0 bases from V and 0 bases from J, with 2 bases between. Germline values: CDR1 KGHSH, CDR2 LQKENI. CDR3 bases: TGTGCCAGCTCACCACCAAACCAAGAGACCCAGTACTTC. Translation gives CASSPPNQETQYF.

This clonotype was detected many times. The chain recombines TRBV3-1 with TRBJ2-5; 7 bases line up with TRBD2. Losses at the gene ends were 3 bases for V and 2 bases for J; bases not matched to a gene: 6. Germline V lookup: CDR1 LGHDT, CDR2 YNNKEL (reference sequence). The CDR3 length is 15 residues. CDR3 residues: CASSQASGLQETQYF. CDR3 nucleotides: TGTGCCAGCAGCCAGGCTAGCGGACTTCAAGAGACCCAGTACTTC.

Ten or more counts support this clonotype. The gene calls are TRBV27 and TRBJ2-3; no definite D call. This CDR3 contains 13 residues. The V end lost 4 bases, the J end lost 0 bases, and 5 bases lay between the germline ends. CDR1 is MNHEY, CDR2 SMNVEV, per germline (reference sequence). CDR3 region: CASSSGSTDTQYF. CDR3 sequence (DNA): TGTGCCAGCAGTTCCGGCAGCACAGATACGCAGTATTTT.

This clonotype has a handful of counts. A read error is possible here, since a much larger clone lies one base away. The chain recombines TRBV4-1 with TRBJ1-1; D remains unclear. The CDR3 runs 15 residues. Germline V CDR1 and CDR2: MGHRA, YSYEKL. Trimming took 2 bases from V and 0 from J, leaving 10 bases between them. The CDR3 protein is CASSQIQVMNTEAFF. The CDR3 DNA reads TGCGCCAGCAGCCAAATCCAGGTCATGAACACTGAAGCTTTCTTT.

In this sample, this clonotype turned up many times. The gene calls are TRBV27 and TRBJ1-1, with D hard to call. The CDR3 contains 15 residues. V lost 2 bases to trimming and J lost 4 bases, with 14 bases between them. Per germline, CDR1 MNHEY and CDR2 SMNVEV (reference sequence). CDR3 DNA: TGTGCCAGCAGTTTAACCCCGGGCCTTCGCACTGAAGCTTTCTTT. This gives the protein CASSLTPGLRTEAFF.

This clonotype was observed at least ten times. The chain has TRBV6-5 and TRBJ1-6, with 8 positions matching TRBD1. The CDR3 length is 16 residues. Trimming removed 2 bases from V and 8 bases from J; junction bases left unmatched: 8. CDR1 and CDR2 (germline): MNHEY, SVGAGI. The CDR3 spells CASSYQTGGPYSPLHF. As DNA, the CDR3 is TGTGCCAGCAGTTACCAAACAGGGGGGCCGTATTCACCCCTCCACTTT.

The chain combines TRBV7-6 with TRBJ2-5; D possibly corresponds to TRBD2 (6 bases). Germline CDR1 SGHVS, CDR2 FNYEAQ. The CDR3 sequence is 15 residues long. V lost 2 bases to trimming and J lost 4 bases, with 14 bases between them. The CDR3 DNA reads as TGTGCCAGCAGCTTATTCGGGAGTACGATAGAGACCCAGTACTTC. Protein sequence: CASSLFGSTIETQYF.

This clonotype has a count of ten or more. V gene TRBV20-1 combines with J gene TRBJ1-1, with D possibly being TRBD1 (5 bases). The CDR3 sequence is 13 residues long. The germline gives CDR1 DFQATT, CDR2 SNEGSKA (reference sequence). V was pared by 0 bases and J by 10 bases, with 15 bases between. In nucleotides, the CDR3 is TGCAGTGCTAGAGATCGGGACGCCCGAGGAGCTTTCTTT. Its protein is CSARDRDARGAFF.

CDR3 loop: CSARGGRNTEAFF. The CDR3 DNA reads TGCAGTGCTAGAGGGGGCAGGAACACTGAAGCTTTCTTT. The rearrangement joins TRBV20-1 to TRBJ1-1, with D perhaps matching TRBD1 (5 bases). This CDR3 is built from 13 residues. The germline CDR1 and CDR2 sequences are DFQATT and SNEGSKA (reference sequence). Trimming cost V 1 base and J 1 base, with 7 bases left between them.

This clonotype was recorded at least ten times. As DNA, the CDR3 is TGTGCCAGCAGCTTAGAGATTACCGGGGAGCTGTTTTTT. It encodes CASSLEITGELFF. The V and J genes are TRBV11-1 and TRBJ2-2, with D hard to call. This CDR3 has 13 amino acids. Trimming stripped 1 base from V and 5 bases from J, with 5 bases between. Germline V gives CDR1 SGHAT, CDR2 FQDESV (reference sequence).

This clonotype was detected only a few times. The CDR3 nucleotides read TGTGCCAGCAGCCCCCAAGGTAGCGGGTACTACGAGCAGTACTTC. Encoded protein: CASSPQGSGYYEQYF. The rearrangement links TRBV9 to TRBJ2-7; 7 positions agree with TRBD2. J was trimmed by 3 bases and V by 4 bases; bases with no gene match: 10. CDR3 length equals 15 residues. In germline, CDR1 is SGDLS, CDR2 YYNGEE. Full variable domain (rest looked up from reference TRBV9 and TRBJ2-7): DSGVTQTPKHLITATGQRVTLRCSPRSGDLSVYWYQQSLDQGLQFLIQYYNGEERAKGNILERFSAQQFPDLHSELNLSSLELGDSALYFCASSPQGSGYYEQYFGPGTRLTVT.

This clonotype showed up many times. The chain has TRBV20-1 and TRBJ2-1; a possible D gene is TRBD2 (6 bases). This CDR3 region has 12 residues. V dropped 5 bases and J dropped 7 bases, with 12 bases sitting between them. Germline CDR1 DFQATT, CDR2 SNEGSKA (reference sequence). The CDR3 sequence: CSADSLANEQFF. CDR3 bases: TGCAGTGCTGATAGTCTAGCGAATGAGCAGTTCTTC.

The sample holds many counts of this clonotype. V and J are TRBV5-1 and TRBJ2-3; D gene unclear. This CDR3 is 11 amino acids long. Germline V gives CDR1 SGHRS, CDR2 YFSETQ. Trimming stripped 3 bases from V and 6 bases from J, with 5 bases between. The CDR3 nucleotides read TGCGCCAGCAGCTCCGCGGATACGCAGTATTTT. Translating it yields CASSSADTQYF.

This clonotype has a handful of counts. This rearrangement joins TRBV5-1 to TRBJ2-1; TRBD1 or TRBD2 may be the D gene (6 bases each). This CDR3 is built from 15 residues. The germline CDR1 and CDR2 sequences are SGHRS and YFSETQ. V dropped 3 bases and J dropped 0 bases, with 10 bases sitting between them. The chain's CDR3 is CASSSGGSSYNEQFF. The CDR3 region has the DNA TGCGCCAGCAGCTCCGGGGGCAGCTCCTACAATGAGCAGTTCTTC.

There are many counts of this clonotype. The V gene is TRBV4-1, the J gene TRBJ1-2; D not certain. Germline CDR1 MGHRA, CDR2 YSYEKL. The CDR3 covers 12 residues. V was clipped by 2 bases and J by 4 bases, with 5 bases between them. The CDR3 loop reads CASSQLGYGYTF. The CDR3, as DNA: TGCGCCAGCAGCCAATTGGGCTATGGCTACACCTTC.

The J gene is TRBJ2-3, the V gene TRBV5-1; D might be TRBD1 or TRBD2, each matching 6 bases. The CDR3 consists of 14 residues. V lost 4 bases to trimming and J lost 2 bases, with 11 bases between them. CDR1 and CDR2 from the germline V gene are SGHRS and YFSETQ. The CDR3 sequence is CASSPGDNTDTQYF. The DNA of the CDR3 is TGCGCCAGCAGCCCGGGGGACAACACAGATACGCAGTATTTT.

This clonotype was observed at least ten times. CDR3 amino acids: CSVGTGYQPQHF. The CDR3 bases are TGCAGTGTCGGGACAGGGTATCAGCCCCAGCATTTT. The chain combines TRBV20-1 with TRBJ1-5; TRBD1 matches at 9 bases. CDR1 is DFQATT, CDR2 SNEGSKA, per germline (reference sequence). This CDR3 has 12 residues. V was clipped by 7 bases and J by 5 bases; unmatched bases: 3.

This clonotype has a count of ten or more. V gene TRBV20-1 combines with J gene TRBJ1-3; no firm D call. Germline loops: CDR1 DFQATT, CDR2 SNEGSKA (reference sequence). There are 11 residues in the CDR3. The V gene lost 6 bases and the J gene lost 4 bases, with 7 bases spanning the gap. The CDR3 DNA sequence: TGCAGTGCAGCTATAGGAAACACCATATATTTT. This gives the protein CSAAIGNTIYF.

The genes are TRBV25-1 and TRBJ2-7, with 9 bases matching TRBD1. From germline, CDR1 is MGHDK and CDR2 SYGVNS. The CDR3 is 14 residues long. Germline trimming cut 5 bases from V and 3 bases from J; bases unmatched to any gene: 5. The CDR3 nucleotides read TGTGCCAGCAGTTGGACAGGGGATTACTACGAGCAGTACTTC. Protein: CASSWTGDYYEQYF.